This T cell receptor beta chain was sequenced during a study of PD-1 blockade in classical Hodgkin lymphoma. Study outcomes and limitations: Newly diagnosed patients reportedly trailed healthy donors in baseline TCR diversity. Whatever underlies the repertoire differences (possibly disease activity or prior therapy) remains undefined.

Time point given: newly diagnosed, previously untreated cHL patient sample. After PBMCs were thawed, their CD8+ T cells were isolated by magnetic negative selection. Untreated, newly diagnosed classical Hodgkin lymphoma PBMCs served for comparison. Generated by immunoSEQ multiplex PCR, the TCRdb table keeps only in-frame clones and is missing some. This table holds approximately 10,000 clones, over 75% found once. This clone has a handful of counts. Its antigen is currently unknown. This TCR was sampled from a human donor with classical Hodgkin lymphoma. Sample: CD8+ T cells from blood.

The CDR3 sequence is CASAEQLRDEQYF. CDR3 DNA: TGTGCTAGTGCCGAACAATTAAGGGACGAGCAGTACTTC. The chain couples TRBV12-5 to TRBJ2-7; D is ambiguous. V lost 7 bases and J lost 5, with 15 bases in between. Germline V gene sequence: CDR1 LGHNT, CDR2 FRNRAP. The CDR3 length is 13 residues.